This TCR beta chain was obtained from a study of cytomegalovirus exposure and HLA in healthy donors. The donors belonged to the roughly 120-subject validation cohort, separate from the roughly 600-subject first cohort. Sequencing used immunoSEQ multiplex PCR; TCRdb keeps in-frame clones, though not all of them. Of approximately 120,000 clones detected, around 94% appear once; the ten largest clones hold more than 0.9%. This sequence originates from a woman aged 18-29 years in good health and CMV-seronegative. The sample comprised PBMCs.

The CDR3 nucleotides are TGTGCCAGCAGCTTTGGGAAGGGGTCGGAAGCTTTCTTT. It is translated as CASSFGKGSEAFF. This chain links TRBV5-4 with TRBJ1-1; D perhaps matches TRBD1 (5 bases). Germline values: CDR1 SGHNT, CDR2 YYREEE (reference sequence). Trimming took 2 bases from V and 8 from J, leaving 13 bases between them. The CDR3 contains 13 residues.